The sequence of this T cell receptor beta chain was determined in a study of Graves' ophthalmopathy and Graves' hyperthyroidism. Points from the study as a whole: Most thyroid-expanded clonotypes exceeding 0.001 frequency were also found in blood.

Using RNA transcripts, the TCR beta CDR3 regions were amplified. Second-round multiplex PCR followed a first-round RT-PCR using HTBI primers. TCRdb re-derived calls from the multiplex PCR reads in MiXCR, one entry per CDR3 protein. The sample lists more than 150,000 distinct CDR3 sequences; over 35% were seen once. Excluded: other autoimmune disease, uncontrolled infection, pregnancy or lactation. Out of about 10 ml of fresh peripheral blood, PBMCs were obtained. The CDR3 covers 18 residues. With 0 bases removed from V and 0 bases from J, the gap between germline ends came to 17 bases. This clonotype was counted many times. Its antigen is unknown.

This sequence was found in a woman aged 40 to 50 with Graves' ophthalmopathy. This chain uses TRBV12-3 or TRBV12-4 with TRBJ1-1; D is unresolved. Sequenced: peripheral blood. CDR3 bases: TGTGCCAGCAGTTTAGCGCGTTCAGCCTCTTTGATGAACACTGAAGCTTTCTTT. Its protein product is CASSLARSASLMNTEAFF.